These 7 T cell receptor beta chains were all obtained from the same sample, sequenced in a study of patients and donors after allogeneic stem cell transplantation. TCRdb fed the RT-PCR reads into MiXCR, producing one record per CDR3 protein. The table records fewer than 500,000 distinct CDR3 sequences, around 15% of them present only once. Sequenced: blood, either unsorted or a sorted T cell fraction (not recorded which). The receptors were gathered from a human donor who was either an allogeneic HSCT recipient or a stem cell or donor lymphocyte infusion donor (not recorded which). It is not recorded whose cells these are; they may come from a transplant donor.

CDR3 DNA: TGTGCCAGCAGTCCTGGGACCCCCGGGGCCAACGTCCTGACTTTC. It specifies CASSPGTPGANVLTF. This chain joins TRBV28 and TRBJ2-6; the D gene could be TRBD1 or TRBD2 (5 bases each). V was pared by 5 bases and J by 4 bases, with 12 bases between. The CDR3 loop spans 15 amino acids. Germline loops: CDR1 MDHEN, CDR2 SYDVKM. Based on the CDR3 plus reference TRBV28 and TRBJ2-6, the full variable domain is DVKVTQSSRYLVKRTGEKVFLECVQDMDHENMFWYRQDPGLGLRLIYFSYDVKMKEKGDIPEGYSVSREKKERFSLILESASTNQTSMYLCASSPGTPGANVLTFGAGSRLTVL.

This clonotype came up many times. This chain links TRBV20-1 with TRBJ2-7, with TRBD1 as a possible D gene (5 bases). Germline V CDR1 and CDR2: DFQATT, SNEGSKA (reference sequence). The length of the CDR3 is 14 residues. Trimming took off 3 bases at V and 2 bases at J, with 14 bases between the two ends. The CDR3 region has the DNA TGCAGTGCTAGGCCAAACAGGAACACCTACGAGCAGTACTTC. The encoded protein is CSARPNRNTYEQYF.

The chain recombines TRBV4-1 with TRBJ2-1, with D perhaps matching TRBD1 (5 bases). This CDR3 is 13 amino acids long. The germline V gene encodes CDR1 MGHRA and CDR2 YSYEKL. Trimming shortened V by 0 bases and J by 11 bases, and 11 bases separated the two germline ends. The CDR3 region is CASSQESTAQQFF. The CDR3 DNA sequence: TGCGCCAGCAGCCAAGAGTCGACAGCCCAGCAGTTCTTC.

This clonotype has only a few counts. In DNA form, the CDR3 reads TGTGCCAGCAGCTCTTCATGGGGGTCTGGAAACACCATATATTTT. Translating it yields CASSSSWGSGNTIYF. This sequence joins TRBV11-2 and TRBJ1-3; the D gene is possibly TRBD1 (5 bases). There are 15 residues in the CDR3. V was shortened by 4 bases and J by 1 base, with 11 bases between the two germline ends. Germline CDR1 is SGHAT and CDR2 is FQNNGV.

The chain uses TRBV20-1 and TRBJ1-1; no definite D call. Trimming took 1 base from V and 3 from J, leaving 12 bases between them. Per the germline V gene, CDR1 is DFQATT and CDR2 is SNEGSKA (reference sequence). The CDR3 extends over 14 amino acids. CDR3 nucleotide sequence: TGCAGTGCTAGAGGGAGGAGCAGAGACACTGAAGCTTTCTTT. Its protein product is CSARGRSRDTEAFF.

The chain employs TRBV7-8 and TRBJ1-2; D is unresolved. The CDR3 covers 14 residues. Deletions cut 0 bases from V and 7 bases from J, with 12 bases between. Germline V lookup: CDR1 SGHVS, CDR2 FQNEAQ. CDR3 protein: CASSLADGALGYTF. In DNA form, the CDR3 reads TGTGCCAGCAGCTTAGCGGACGGCGCTCTTGGCTACACCTTC.

This chain joins TRBV7-9 and TRBJ2-2; 10 bases align to TRBD1. Germline trimming cut 10 bases from V and 8 bases from J; bases unmatched to any gene: 7. The CDR3 is made up of 13 amino acids. The germline CDR1 and CDR2 sequences are SEHNR and FQNEAQ (reference sequence). The CDR3 DNA reads as TGTGCCACGGGGACAGGGGCCGCTGGGGAGCTGTTTTTT. The encoded protein is CATGTGAAGELFF.